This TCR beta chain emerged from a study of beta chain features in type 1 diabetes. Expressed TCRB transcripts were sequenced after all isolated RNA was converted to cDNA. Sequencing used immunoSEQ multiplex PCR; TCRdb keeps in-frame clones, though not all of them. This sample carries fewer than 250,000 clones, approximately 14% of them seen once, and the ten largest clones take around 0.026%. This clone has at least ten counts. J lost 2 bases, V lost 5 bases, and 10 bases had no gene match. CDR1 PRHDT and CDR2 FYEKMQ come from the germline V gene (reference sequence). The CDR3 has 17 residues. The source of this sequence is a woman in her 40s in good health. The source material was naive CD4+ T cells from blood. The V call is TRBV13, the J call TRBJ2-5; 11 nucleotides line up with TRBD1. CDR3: CASSQQRTGGGQETQYF. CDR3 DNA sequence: TGTGCCAGCAGCCAACAGAGGACAGGGGGCGGACAAGAGACCCAGTACTTC.